The sequence of this TCR beta chain was determined in a study of shared clonotypes between healthy human individuals. General study points: Among the subsets, naive ones generally showed larger estimated richness than memory ones.

Looked up from germline, CDR1 is SGHRS and CDR2 is YFSETQ. Trimming removed 0 bases at V and 4 bases at J, with 11 bases between. The CDR3 covers 14 residues. Sequencing used immunoSEQ multiplex PCR; TCRdb keeps in-frame clones, though not all of them. The repertoire holds about 1,500,000 clones, roughly 96% seen once, with approximately 1.2% in the top ten. A CD45RA-negative memory subset and a CD45RA+ naive subset were separated from the CD4+ cells. Concerning this clone itself: What it binds is unknown.

This chain connects TRBV5-1 to TRBJ2-7; perhaps TRBD1 as D (6 bases). The receptor was derived from a man younger than 40 in good health. The specimen sequenced was naive CD4+ T cells sorted from blood. The subset here: CD45RA+ positively selected. CDR3: CASSLARGSYEQYF. Written as DNA, the CDR3 is TGCGCCAGCAGCTTGGCCAGGGGAAGTTACGAGCAGTACTTC.